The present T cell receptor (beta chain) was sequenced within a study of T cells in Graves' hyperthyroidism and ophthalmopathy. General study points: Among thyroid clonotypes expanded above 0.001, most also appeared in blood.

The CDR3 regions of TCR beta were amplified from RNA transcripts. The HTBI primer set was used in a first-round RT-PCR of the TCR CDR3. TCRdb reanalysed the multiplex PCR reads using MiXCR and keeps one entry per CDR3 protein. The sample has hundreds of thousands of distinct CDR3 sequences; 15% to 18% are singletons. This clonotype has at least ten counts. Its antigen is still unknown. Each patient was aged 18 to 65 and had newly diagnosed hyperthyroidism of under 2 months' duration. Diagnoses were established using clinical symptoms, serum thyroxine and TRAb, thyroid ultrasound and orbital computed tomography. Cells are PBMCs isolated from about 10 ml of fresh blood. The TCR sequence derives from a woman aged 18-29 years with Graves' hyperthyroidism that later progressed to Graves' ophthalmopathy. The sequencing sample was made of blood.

The CDR3 loop is CSARAGLAGQGTDTQYF. CDR3 DNA sequence: TGCAGTGCTAGGGCGGGACTAGCGGGACAAGGCACAGATACGCAGTATTTT. This rearrangement joins TRBV20-1 to TRBJ2-3, with 13 bases lining up with TRBD2. The V gene's germline CDR1 is DFQATT and CDR2 SNEGSKA (reference sequence). This CDR3 is built from 17 residues. Germline trimming cut 3 bases from V and 1 base from J; bases unmatched to any gene: 7.